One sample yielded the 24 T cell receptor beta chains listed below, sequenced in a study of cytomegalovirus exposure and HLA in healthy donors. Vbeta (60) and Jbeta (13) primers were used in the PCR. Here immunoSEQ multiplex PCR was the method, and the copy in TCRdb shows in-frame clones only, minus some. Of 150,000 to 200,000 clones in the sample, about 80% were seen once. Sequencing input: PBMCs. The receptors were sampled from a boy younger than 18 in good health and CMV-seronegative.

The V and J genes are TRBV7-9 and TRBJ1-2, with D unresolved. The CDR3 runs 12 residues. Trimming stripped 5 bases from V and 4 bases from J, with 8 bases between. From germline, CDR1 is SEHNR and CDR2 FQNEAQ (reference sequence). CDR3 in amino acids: CASSRSGYGYTF. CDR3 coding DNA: TGTGCCAGCAGCCGGAGCGGCTATGGCTACACCTTC.

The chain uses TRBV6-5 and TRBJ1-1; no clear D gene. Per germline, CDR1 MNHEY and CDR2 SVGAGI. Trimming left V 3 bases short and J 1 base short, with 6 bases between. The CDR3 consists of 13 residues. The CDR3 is CASSYTGNTEAFF. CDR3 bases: TGTGCCAGCAGTTATACGGGGAACACTGAAGCTTTCTTT.

The CDR3, as DNA: TGCGCCAGCCTTATCGGACAGGGAGTATACGAGCAGTACTTC. Its translation: CASLIGQGVYEQYF. V is TRBV10-2 and J is TRBJ2-7, with TRBD1 identical over 8 bases. After removal of 8 bases from V and 4 bases from J, the junction contained 10 bases not matched to a gene. CDR3 length equals 14 residues. CDR1 WSHSY and CDR2 SAAADI come from the germline V gene.

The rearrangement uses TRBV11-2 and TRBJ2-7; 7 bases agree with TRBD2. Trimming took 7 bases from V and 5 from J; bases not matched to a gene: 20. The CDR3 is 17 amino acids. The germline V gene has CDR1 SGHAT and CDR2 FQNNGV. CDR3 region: CASTLRPSGGKRDEQYF. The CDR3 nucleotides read TGTGCCAGCACCCTTAGACCCTCCGGGGGGAAGCGGGACGAGCAGTACTTC. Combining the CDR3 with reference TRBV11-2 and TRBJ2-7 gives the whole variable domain EAGVAQSPRYKIIEKRQSVAFWCNPISGHATLYWYQQILGQGPKLLIQFQNNGVVDDSQLPKDRFSAERLKGVDSTLKIQPAKLEDSAVYLCASTLRPSGGKRDEQYFGPGTRLTVT.

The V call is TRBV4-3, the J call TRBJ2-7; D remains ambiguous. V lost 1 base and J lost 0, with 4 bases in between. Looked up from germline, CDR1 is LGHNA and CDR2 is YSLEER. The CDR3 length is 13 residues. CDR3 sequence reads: CASSQGISYEQYF. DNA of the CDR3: TGCGCCAGCAGCCAAGGTATCTCCTACGAGCAGTACTTC.

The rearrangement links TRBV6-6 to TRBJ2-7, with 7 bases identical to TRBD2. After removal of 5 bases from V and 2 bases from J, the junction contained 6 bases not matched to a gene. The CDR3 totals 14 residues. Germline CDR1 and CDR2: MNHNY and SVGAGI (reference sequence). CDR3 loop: CASSRDSGPYEQYF. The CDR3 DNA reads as TGTGCCAGCAGTAGGGATAGCGGGCCCTACGAGCAGTACTTC.

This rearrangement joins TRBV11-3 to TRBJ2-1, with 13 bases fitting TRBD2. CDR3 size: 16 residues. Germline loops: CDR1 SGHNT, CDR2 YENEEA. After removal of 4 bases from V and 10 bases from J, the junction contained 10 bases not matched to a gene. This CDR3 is CASSSGTSGDRGEQFF. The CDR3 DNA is TGTGCCAGCAGCTCCGGGACTAGCGGGGACCGGGGGGAGCAGTTCTTC.

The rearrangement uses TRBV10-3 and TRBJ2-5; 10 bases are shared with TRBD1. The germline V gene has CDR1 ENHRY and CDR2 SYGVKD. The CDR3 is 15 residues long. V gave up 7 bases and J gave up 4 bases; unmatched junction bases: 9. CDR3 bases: TGTGCCATCAAATTAAACCGGGACAGGGGAGAGACCCAGTACTTC. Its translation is CAIKLNRDRGETQYF.

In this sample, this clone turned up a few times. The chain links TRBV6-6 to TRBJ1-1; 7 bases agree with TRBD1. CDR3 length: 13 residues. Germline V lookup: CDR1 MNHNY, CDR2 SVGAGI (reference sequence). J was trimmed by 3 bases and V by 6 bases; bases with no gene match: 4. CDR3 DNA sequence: TGTGCCAGCAGACCGGGACAGTACACTGAAGCTTTCTTT. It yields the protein CASRPGQYTEAFF.

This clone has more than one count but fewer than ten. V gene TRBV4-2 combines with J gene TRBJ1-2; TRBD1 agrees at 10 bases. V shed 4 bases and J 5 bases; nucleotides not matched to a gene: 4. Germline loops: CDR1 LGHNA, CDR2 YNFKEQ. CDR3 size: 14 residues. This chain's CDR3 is CASSPGGQGYGYTF. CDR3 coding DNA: TGTGCCAGCAGCCCGGGGGGACAGGGGTATGGCTACACCTTC.

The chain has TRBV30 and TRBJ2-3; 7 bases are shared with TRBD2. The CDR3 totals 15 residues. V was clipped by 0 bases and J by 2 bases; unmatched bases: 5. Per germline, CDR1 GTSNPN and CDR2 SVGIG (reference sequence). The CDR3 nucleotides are TGTGCCTGGAGTGTCGCTAGCGGCACCACAGATACGCAGTATTTT. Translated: CAWSVASGTTDTQYF.

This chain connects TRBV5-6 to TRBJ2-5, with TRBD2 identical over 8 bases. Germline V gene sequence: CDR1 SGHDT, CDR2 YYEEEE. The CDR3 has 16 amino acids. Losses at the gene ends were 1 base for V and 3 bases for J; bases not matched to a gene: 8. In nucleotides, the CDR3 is TGTGCCAGCAGCTTGACCGACGGGAGGGAAAAAGAGACCCAGTACTTC. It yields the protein CASSLTDGREKETQYF.

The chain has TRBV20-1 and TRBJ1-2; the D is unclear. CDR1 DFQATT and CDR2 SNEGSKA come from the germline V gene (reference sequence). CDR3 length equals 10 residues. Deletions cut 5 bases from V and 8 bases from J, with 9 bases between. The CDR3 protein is CSAATRGYTF. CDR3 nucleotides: TGCAGTGCTGCGACACGCGGCTACACCTTC.

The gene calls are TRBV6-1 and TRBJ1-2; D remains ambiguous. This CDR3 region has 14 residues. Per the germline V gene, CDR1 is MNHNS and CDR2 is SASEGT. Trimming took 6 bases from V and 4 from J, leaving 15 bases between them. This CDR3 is CASRLRAASYGYTF. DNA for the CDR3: TGTGCCAGCAGGCTGCGGGCAGCAAGCTATGGCTACACCTTC.

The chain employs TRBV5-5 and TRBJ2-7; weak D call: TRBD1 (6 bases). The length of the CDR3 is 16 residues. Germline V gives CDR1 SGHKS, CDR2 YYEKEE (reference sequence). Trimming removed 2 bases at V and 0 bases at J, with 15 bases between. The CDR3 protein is CASSFGPQDSSYEQYF. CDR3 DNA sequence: TGTGCCAGCAGCTTTGGGCCGCAGGACAGCTCCTACGAGCAGTACTTC.

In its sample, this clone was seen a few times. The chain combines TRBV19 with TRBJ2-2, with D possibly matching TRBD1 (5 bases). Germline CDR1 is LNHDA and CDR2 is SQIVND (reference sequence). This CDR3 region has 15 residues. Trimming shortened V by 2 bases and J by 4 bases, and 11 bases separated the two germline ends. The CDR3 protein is CASSISDTFTGELFF. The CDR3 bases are TGTGCCAGTAGTATATCGGACACCTTCACCGGGGAGCTGTTTTTT.

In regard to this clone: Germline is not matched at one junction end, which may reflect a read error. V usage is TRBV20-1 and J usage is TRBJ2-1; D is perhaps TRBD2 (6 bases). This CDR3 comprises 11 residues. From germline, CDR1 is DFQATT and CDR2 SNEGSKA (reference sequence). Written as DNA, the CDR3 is TGCAGTGCAAACTCCCTTCGACTAGGGATCTTC. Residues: CSANSLRLGIF.

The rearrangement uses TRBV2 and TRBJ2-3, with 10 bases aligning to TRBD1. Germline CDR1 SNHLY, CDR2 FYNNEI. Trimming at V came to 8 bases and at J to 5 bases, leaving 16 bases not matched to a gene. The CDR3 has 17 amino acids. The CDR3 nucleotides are TGTGCCAGCTTAGGGGTGGGGGACAGGGGTGTCGGAGATACGCAGTATTTT. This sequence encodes CASLGVGDRGVGDTQYF.

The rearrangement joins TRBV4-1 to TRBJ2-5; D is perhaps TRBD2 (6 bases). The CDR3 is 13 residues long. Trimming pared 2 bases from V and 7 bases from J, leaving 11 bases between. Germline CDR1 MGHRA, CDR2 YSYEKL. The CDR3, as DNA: TGCGCCAGCAGCCAAATAGACGGGAGGACCCAGTACTTC. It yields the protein CASSQIDGRTQYF.

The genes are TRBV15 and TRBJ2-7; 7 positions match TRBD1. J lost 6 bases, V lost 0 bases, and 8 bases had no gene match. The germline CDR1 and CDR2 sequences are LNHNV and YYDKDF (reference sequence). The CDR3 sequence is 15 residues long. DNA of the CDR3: TGTGCCACCAGCAGAGATCCCGACAGGGCCGCCGAGCAGTACTTC. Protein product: CATSRDPDRAAEQYF.

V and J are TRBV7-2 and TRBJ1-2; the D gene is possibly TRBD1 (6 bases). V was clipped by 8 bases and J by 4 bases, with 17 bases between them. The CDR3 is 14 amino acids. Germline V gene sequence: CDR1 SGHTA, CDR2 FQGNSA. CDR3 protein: CASGSTTGSYGYTF. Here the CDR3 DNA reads TGTGCCAGCGGTTCGACTACAGGGAGCTATGGCTACACCTTC.

CDR3 DNA sequence: TGTGCCAGCAGCTCGACAGGGAACACTGAAGCTTTCTTT. Protein product: CASSSTGNTEAFF. This rearrangement joins TRBV7-2 to TRBJ1-1, with a tentative D call TRBD1 (6 bases). The CDR3 covers 13 residues. Germline V gene data show CDR1 as SGHTA and CDR2 as FQGNSA. Deletions cut 4 bases from V and 1 base from J, with 7 bases between.

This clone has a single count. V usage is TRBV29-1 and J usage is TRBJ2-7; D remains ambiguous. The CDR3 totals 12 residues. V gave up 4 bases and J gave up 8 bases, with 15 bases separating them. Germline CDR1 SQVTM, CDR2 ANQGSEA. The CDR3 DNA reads TGCAGCGTTGCGGGTCCTGGAGTGAAGCAGTACTTC. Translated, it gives CSVAGPGVKQYF.

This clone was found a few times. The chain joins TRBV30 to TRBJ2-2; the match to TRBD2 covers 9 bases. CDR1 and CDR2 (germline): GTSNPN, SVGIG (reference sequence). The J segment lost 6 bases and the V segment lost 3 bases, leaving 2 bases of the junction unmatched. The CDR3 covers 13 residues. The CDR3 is CAWSQREAGELFF. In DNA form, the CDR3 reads TGTGCCTGGAGCCAGCGGGAGGCCGGGGAGCTGTTTTTT.